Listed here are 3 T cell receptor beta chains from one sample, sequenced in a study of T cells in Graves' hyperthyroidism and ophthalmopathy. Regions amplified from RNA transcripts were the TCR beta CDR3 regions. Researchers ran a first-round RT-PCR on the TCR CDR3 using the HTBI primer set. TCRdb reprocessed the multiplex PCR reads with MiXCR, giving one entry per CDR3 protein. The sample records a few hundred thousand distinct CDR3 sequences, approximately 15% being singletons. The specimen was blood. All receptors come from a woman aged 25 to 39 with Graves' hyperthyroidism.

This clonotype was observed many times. CDR3 coding DNA: TGCGCCAGCAGCCAAGGGGACAGCCCCAATCAGCCCCAGCATTTT. Translation: CASSQGDSPNQPQHF. This chain links TRBV5-1 with TRBJ1-5; 7 positions agree with TRBD1. Germline values: CDR1 SGHRS, CDR2 YFSETQ. J lost 3 bases, V lost 4 bases, and 7 bases had no gene match. The CDR3 length is 15 residues.

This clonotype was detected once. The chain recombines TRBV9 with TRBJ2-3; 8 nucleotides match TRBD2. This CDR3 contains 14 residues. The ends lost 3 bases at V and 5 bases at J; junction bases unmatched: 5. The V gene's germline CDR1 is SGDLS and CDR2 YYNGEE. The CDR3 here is CASSELAGRDTQYF. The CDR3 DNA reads TGTGCCAGCAGCGAATTAGCGGGGCGAGATACGCAGTATTTT.

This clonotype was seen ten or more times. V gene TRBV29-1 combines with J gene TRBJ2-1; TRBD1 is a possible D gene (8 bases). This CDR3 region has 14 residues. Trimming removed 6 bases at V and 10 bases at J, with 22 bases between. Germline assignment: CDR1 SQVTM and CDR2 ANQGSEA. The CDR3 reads CSVEKNGQGGEQFF. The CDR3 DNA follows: TGCAGCGTGGAAAAAAACGGACAGGGAGGGGAGCAGTTCTTC.